These 7 T cell receptor beta chains were sequenced from one sample in a study of a mutant IDH1 vaccine in newly diagnosed glioma. The assay was immunoSEQ multiplex PCR, and TCRdb's table has in-frame clones only and misses some. Altogether some 31,000 clones are present, around 80% being singletons, with the ten largest covering approximately 7.6%. Their antigen targets remain unknown. Time point: week 23, last vaccination. Topical imiquimod was applied with each vaccine dose, which held 300 ug of mutant IDH1 20-mer peptide. Source: PBMCs, taken from a glioma patient whose treatment included an IDH1 peptide vaccine. The receptor source for this set is a woman aged 18 to 35 with glioma.

The chain links TRBV6-1 to TRBJ2-5; 10 bases are a match to TRBD1. The junction had 10 bases not matched to a gene; V was cut back by 7 bases and J by 5 bases. CDR3 length: 15 amino acids. CDR1 MNHNS and CDR2 SASEGT come from the germline V gene. This chain's CDR3 is CASTKGQGGRETQYF. CDR3 in DNA: TGTGCCAGCACCAAAGGACAGGGGGGAAGGGAGACCCAGTACTTC.

The chain is built from TRBV7-6 and TRBJ2-7; 11 nucleotides match TRBD2. CDR1 and CDR2 (germline): SGHVS, FNYEAQ. The CDR3 runs to 15 residues. The ends lost 0 bases at V and 4 bases at J; junction bases unmatched: 2. The CDR3 DNA reads as TGTGCCAGCAGCTTAGCAACTAGCGGGAGTTACGAGCAGTACTTC. As protein: CASSLATSGSYEQYF.

The chain employs TRBV7-8 and TRBJ1-5; 12 bases are shared with TRBD1. CDR3 size: 18 residues. Germline V gene sequence: CDR1 SGHVS, CDR2 FQNEAQ. The J segment lost 0 bases and the V segment lost 2 bases, leaving 5 bases of the junction unmatched. The CDR3 DNA follows: TGTGCCAGCAGCTTACTGGGACAGGGGGCTATTAGCAATCAGCCCCAGCATTTT. This gives the protein CASSLLGQGAISNQPQHF.

The chain employs TRBV28 and TRBJ1-1; tentatively, D is TRBD1 (6 bases). V lost 9 bases and J 6 bases, leaving 23 bases between the germline ends. Germline V gene sequence: CDR1 MDHEN, CDR2 SYDVKM. The CDR3 spans 15 residues. The CDR3 region has the DNA TGTGCCAGTCCCCCCGGGGGGCGCGTTAGTGCTGAAGCTTTCTTT. Protein: CASPPGGRVSAEAFF. Based on the CDR3 plus reference TRBV28 and TRBJ1-1, the full variable domain is DVKVTQSSRYLVKRTGEKVFLECVQDMDHENMFWYRQDPGLGLRLIYFSYDVKMKEKGDIPEGYSVSREKKERFSLILESASTNQTSMYLCASPPGGRVSAEAFFGQGTRLTVV.

The gene calls are TRBV5-5 and TRBJ1-1; 9 bases are a match to TRBD1. The CDR3 has 16 amino acids. Germline trimming cut 1 base from V and 0 bases from J; bases unmatched to any gene: 4. Per the germline V gene, CDR1 is SGHKS and CDR2 is YYEKEE (reference sequence). The CDR3, as DNA: TGTGCCAGCAGCTTGACGGACAGGGGAATGAACACTGAAGCTTTCTTT. Protein: CASSLTDRGMNTEAFF. The full variable domain, its missing parts supplied by reference TRBV5-5 and TRBJ1-1, is DAGVTQSPTHLIKTRGQQVTLRCSPISGHKSVSWYQQVLGQGPQFIFQYYEKEERGRGNFPDRFSARQFPNYSSELNVNALLLGDSALYLCASSLTDRGMNTEAFFGQGTRLTVV.

The chain links TRBV21-1 to TRBJ2-3. TRBV21-1 is a documented pseudogene. The CDR3 contains 14 residues. CDR3 bases: TGTGCCAGCAGCAAAGAGCAGGGAGCAGATACGCAGTATTTT. This gives the protein CASSKEQGADTQYF.

The J gene is TRBJ2-5, the V gene TRBV14; 12 nucleotides agree with TRBD2. The CDR3 is 15 amino acids. The V gene's germline CDR1 is SGHDN and CDR2 FVKESK. Unmatched junction bases numbered 2, after V lost 4 bases and J lost 2 bases. The CDR3 loop reads CASSRLAGGQETQYF. The CDR3 coding sequence is TGTGCCAGCAGCCGCCTAGCGGGGGGGCAAGAGACCCAGTACTTC.